The clone carrying this T cell receptor beta chain occurred many times. The antigen is not known. Unique molecular identifiers, one per molecule, were present on every TCR cDNA molecule. TCRdb itself ran the 5' RACE reads through MiXCR, one entry per CDR3 protein. The sample shows 10,000 to 12,000 distinct CDR3 sequences, 10% to 15% of them seen only once. This specimen belongs to a study of spatial heterogeneity in lung cancer. As to time point: sample taken at primary tumor resection. Sequencing covered unsorted whole RNA taken from tumor, nontumor lung or frozen PBMC. Study results and limitations: Within tumors, counts of expanded alpha and beta TCRs tracked tumor mutation counts.

The CDR3 is 15 residues long. In germline, CDR1 is KGHSH, CDR2 LQKENI. The germline V and J ends were trimmed by 3 bases and 10 bases, with 21 bases remaining between them. The chain carries TRBV18 and TRBJ1-1, with D uncertain. This sequence originates from a female donor with early-stage non-small cell lung cancer. Source: lung tumor tissue, taken at surgery. CDR3: CASSPSMGAREGAFF. In nucleotides, the CDR3 is TGTGCCAGCTCACCCTCGATGGGCGCGCGGGAGGGAGCTTTCTTT.